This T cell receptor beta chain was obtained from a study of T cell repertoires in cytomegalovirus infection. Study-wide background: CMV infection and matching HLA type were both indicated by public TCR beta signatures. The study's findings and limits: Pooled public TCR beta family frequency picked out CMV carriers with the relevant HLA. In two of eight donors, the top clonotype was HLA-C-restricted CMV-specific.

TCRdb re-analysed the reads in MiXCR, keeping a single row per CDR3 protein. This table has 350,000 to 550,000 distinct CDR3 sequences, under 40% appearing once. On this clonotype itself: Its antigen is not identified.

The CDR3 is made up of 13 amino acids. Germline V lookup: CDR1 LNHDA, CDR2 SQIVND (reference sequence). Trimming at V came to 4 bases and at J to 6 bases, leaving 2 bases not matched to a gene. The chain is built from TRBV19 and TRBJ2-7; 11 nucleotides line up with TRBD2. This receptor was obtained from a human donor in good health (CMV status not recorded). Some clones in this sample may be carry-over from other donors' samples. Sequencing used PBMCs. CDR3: CASSTGLAGEQYF. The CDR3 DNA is TGTGCCAGTAGTACCGGACTAGCGGGCGAGCAGTACTTC.